These T cell receptor beta chains were read from a single sample in a study of shared clonotypes between healthy human individuals. Data came from immunoSEQ multiplex PCR; TCRdb stores just in-frame clones and leaves some out. This sample has around 700,000 clones, with 73% found just once. Input material: memory CD4+ T cells sorted from blood. These receptors originate from a woman aged 25 to 39 in good health. Both conserved end residues are part of each CDR3.

TRBJ2-3 TRBV7-9 CASSLSRDPGTDTQYF
TRBJ2-5 TRBV7-2 CASSLGPGDLGTQYF
TRBJ1-2 TRBV7-9 CASSPGQGKTMRGYTF
TRBJ2-5 TRBV14 CASSHGTSSLVAQYF
TRBJ2-3 TRBV12-5 CASGLVLTGLADTQYF
TRBJ2-2 TRBV6-5 CASSYRLPGELFF
TRBJ1-5 TRBV10-1 CARGAGFCNQPQHF
TRBJ2-1 TRBV2 CASSEYLAGGIEQFF
TRBJ1-4 TRBV6-5 CASKTATNEKLFF
TRBJ1-4 TRBV6-5 CASSYSGGEGEKLFF
TRBJ2-2 TRBV2 CASSPLGGRDTGELFF
TRBJ2-5 TRBV27 CASSLSGETQYF
TRBJ2-1 TRBV10-1 CASSLAGGGEQFF
TRBJ2-7 TRBV9 CASSVSDKNYEQYF
TRBJ1-2 TRBV6-6 CVSSYSGDYGYTF
TRBJ2-7 TRBV28 CASSFSPREQYF
TRBJ2-7 TRBV29-1 CSVEVGVRSYEQYF
TRBJ2-3 TRBV9 CASSVGGNPTDTQYF
TRBJ2-5 TRBV5-1 CASSILTEETQYF
NA TRBV7-8 CASSLGRLMETQYF
TRBJ2-7 TRBV2 CASSVRIYEQYF
TRBJ2-2 TRBV29-1 CSALRTENTGELFF
TRBJ2-7 TRBV2 CASTTQGSGHEQYF
TRBJ2-5 TRBV7-6 CASSLGLRTQYF
TRBJ2-7 TRBV4-2 CASSQPDSYEQYF
TRBJ2-4 TRBV6-1 CASSEIGRSNIQYF
TRBJ2-2 TRBV27 CASSLWSEDELFF
TRBJ1-3 TRBV27 CASSLSMQTSGNTIYF
TRBJ2-3 TRBV4-2 CASSQDMAKSDTQYF
TRBJ2-7 TRBV7-2 CASTLEGYEQYF
TRBJ2-5 TRBV5-1 CASSNGQGAPVETQYF
TRBJ1-1 TRBV11-2 CASSLTRNTEAFF
TRBJ1-2 TRBV6-1 CASRVDRQYGYTF
TRBJ2-3 TRBV5-1 CASSVAGTSKSTDTQYF
TRBJ2-7 TRBV6-1 CASSEMWEGVYEQYF
TRBJ2-7 TRBV9 CASSSQEGSGSGYEQYF
TRBJ2-7 TRBV28 CASSQTGVQQYF
TRBJ2-2 TRBV19 CASRGQVVVTGELFF
TRBJ2-7 TRBV18 CASSPSLTGLYEQYF
TRBJ2-2 TRBV9 CASSPVGSGRPFSTGELFF
TRBJ1-1 TRBV4-2 CASSQDRMNTEAFF
TRBJ2-2 TRBV6-5 CASSYRGGDTGELFF
TRBJ2-1 TRBV7-9 CASSSPNSSYNEQFF
TRBJ2-7 TRBV28 CASSLPGQGIYEQYF
TRBJ2-7 TRBV7-3 CASSVGSPPYEQYF
TRBJ2-6 TRBV19 CASSIAASGIANGANVLTF
TRBJ1-4 TRBV6-1 CASSEARGTDNEKLFF
TRBJ2-7 TRBV19 CASSGPNSYEQYF
TRBJ1-1 TRBV4-1 CASSQDQLRGRIANTEAFF
TRBJ2-7 TRBV7-8 CASSQTLGSHEQYF
TRBJ1-5 TRBV2 CASRGTWGYDQPQHF
TRBJ2-7 TRBV7-2 CASSSQTGSYEQYF
TRBJ1-1 TRBV6-6 CASTKPGEGTEAFF
TRBJ2-7 TRBV5-1 CASSGDGTLEQYF
TRBJ1-2 TRBV6-1 CASSPTGINYGYTF
TRBJ1-5 TRBV28 CASSFAWPEQGLQAQHF
TRBJ2-7 TRBV29-1 CSVNRGSSFTEQYF